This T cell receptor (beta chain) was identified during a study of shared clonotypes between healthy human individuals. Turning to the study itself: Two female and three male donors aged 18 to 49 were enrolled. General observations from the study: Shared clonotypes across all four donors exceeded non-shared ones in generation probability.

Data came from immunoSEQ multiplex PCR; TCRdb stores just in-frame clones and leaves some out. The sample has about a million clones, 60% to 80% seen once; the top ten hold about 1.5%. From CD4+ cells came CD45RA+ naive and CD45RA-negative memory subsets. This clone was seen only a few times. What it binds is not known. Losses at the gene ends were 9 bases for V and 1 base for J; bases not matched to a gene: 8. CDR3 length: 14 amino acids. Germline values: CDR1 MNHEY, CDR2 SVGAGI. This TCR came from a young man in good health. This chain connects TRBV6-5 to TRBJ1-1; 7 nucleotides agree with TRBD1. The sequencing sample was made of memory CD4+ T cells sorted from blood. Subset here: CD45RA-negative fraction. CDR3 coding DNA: TGTGCCAGTGTGACAGGGATAGGGAACACTGAAGCTTTCTTT. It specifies CASVTGIGNTEAFF.